The text below deals with one T cell receptor (beta chain). Antigen specificity is unknown. Looked up from germline, CDR1 is SQVTM and CDR2 is ANQGSEA. The CDR3 loop spans 11 amino acids. Deletions cut 6 bases from V and 2 bases from J, with 8 bases between. Profiled with immunoSEQ multiplex PCR; TCRdb holds only in-frame clones, not every one. Among under 200,000 clones listed, over 90% were seen once. The data belong to a study of T cell responses to AZD1222 COVID-19 vaccine. Study-level background: Second doses at about 4 or about 12 weeks were pooled.

Findings and limits, study-wide: Nearly half of spike-specific TCRs reportedly target variant regions that are unmutated in the B.1.351 and B.1.1.7 variants. Elevations in Spike-specific TCR breadth and depth followed administration of two AZD1222 doses. The donor group comprised mostly white British people and more females; the analysis possibly underestimated clonal diversity.

The sequence came from an adult in good health. The sequenced sample was peripheral blood, obtained on day 0 of AZD1222 vaccination. J is TRBJ2-7 and V is TRBV29-1; D gene uncertain. CDR3 in DNA: TGCAGCGTAACGCCCCCCTACGAGCAGTACTTC. It yields the protein CSVTPPYEQYF.